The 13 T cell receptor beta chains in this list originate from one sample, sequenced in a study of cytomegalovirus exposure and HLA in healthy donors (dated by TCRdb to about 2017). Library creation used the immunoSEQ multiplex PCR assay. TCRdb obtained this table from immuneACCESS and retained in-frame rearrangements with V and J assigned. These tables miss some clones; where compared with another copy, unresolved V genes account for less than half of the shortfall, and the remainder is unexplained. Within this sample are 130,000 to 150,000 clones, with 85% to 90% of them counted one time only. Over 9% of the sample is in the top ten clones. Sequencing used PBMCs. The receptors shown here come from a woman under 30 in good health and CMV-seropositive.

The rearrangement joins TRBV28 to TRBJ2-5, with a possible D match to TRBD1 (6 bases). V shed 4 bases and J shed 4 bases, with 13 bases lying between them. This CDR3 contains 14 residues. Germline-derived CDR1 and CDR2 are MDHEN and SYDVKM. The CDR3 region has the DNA TGTGCCAGCAGTTCTACAGGGATGGGAGAGACCCAGTACTTC. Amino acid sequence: CASSSTGMGETQYF.

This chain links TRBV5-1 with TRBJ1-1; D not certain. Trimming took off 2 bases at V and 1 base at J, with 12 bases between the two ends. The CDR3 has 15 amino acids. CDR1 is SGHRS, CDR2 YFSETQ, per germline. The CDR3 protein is CASSFWEAANTEAFF. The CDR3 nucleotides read TGCGCCAGCAGCTTTTGGGAGGCTGCGAACACTGAAGCTTTCTTT.

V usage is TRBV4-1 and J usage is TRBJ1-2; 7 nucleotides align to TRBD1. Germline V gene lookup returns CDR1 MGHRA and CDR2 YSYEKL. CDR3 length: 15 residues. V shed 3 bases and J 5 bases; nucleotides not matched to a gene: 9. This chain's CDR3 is CASSQSGTDFYGYTF. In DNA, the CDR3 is TGCGCCAGCAGCCAGTCCGGGACAGACTTTTATGGCTACACCTTC.

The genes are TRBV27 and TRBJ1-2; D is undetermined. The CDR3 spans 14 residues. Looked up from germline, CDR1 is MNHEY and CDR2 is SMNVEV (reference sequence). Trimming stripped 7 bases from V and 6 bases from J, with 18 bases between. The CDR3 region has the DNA TGTGCCAGCAAGAGCATTGGTGAGGTCCATGGCTACACCTTC. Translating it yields CASKSIGEVHGYTF.

CDR3 in amino acids: CASSQDTGWGNTIYF. The CDR3 nucleotides are TGCGCCAGCAGCCAAGATACAGGGTGGGGAAACACCATATATTTT. The chain carries TRBV4-1 and TRBJ1-3; a possible D gene is TRBD1 (6 bases). V shed 0 bases and J shed 4 bases, with 10 bases lying between them. CDR1 and CDR2 from the germline V gene are MGHRA and YSYEKL. The CDR3 totals 15 residues.

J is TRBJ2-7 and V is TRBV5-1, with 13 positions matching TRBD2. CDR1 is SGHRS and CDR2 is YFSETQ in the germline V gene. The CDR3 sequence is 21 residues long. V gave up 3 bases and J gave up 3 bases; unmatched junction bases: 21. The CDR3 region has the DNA TGCGCCAGCAGCTCCACCCCCGCCGGGACTAGCGGGGCCCCATCGATCTACGAGCAGTACTTC. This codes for CASSSTPAGTSGAPSIYEQYF.

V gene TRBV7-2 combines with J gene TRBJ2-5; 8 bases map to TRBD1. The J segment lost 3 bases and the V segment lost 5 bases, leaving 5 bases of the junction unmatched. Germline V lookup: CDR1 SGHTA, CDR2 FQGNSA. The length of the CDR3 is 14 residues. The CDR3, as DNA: TGTGCCAGCAGCGGACAGGGCTTTAAAGAGACCCAGTACTTC. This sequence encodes CASSGQGFKETQYF.

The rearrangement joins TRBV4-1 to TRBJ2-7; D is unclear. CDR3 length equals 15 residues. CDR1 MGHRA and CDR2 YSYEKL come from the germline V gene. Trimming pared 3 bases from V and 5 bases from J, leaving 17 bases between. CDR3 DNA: TGCGCCAGCAGCCAGAGGTCAGAATCGGCTCACGAGCAGTACTTC. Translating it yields CASSQRSESAHEQYF.

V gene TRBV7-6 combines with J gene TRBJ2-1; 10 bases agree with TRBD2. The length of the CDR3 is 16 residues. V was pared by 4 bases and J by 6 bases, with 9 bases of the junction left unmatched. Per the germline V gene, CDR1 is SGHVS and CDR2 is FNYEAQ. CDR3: CASSSSTSGEPNEQFF. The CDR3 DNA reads TGTGCCAGCAGCTCTAGCACTAGCGGGGAGCCCAATGAGCAGTTCTTC.

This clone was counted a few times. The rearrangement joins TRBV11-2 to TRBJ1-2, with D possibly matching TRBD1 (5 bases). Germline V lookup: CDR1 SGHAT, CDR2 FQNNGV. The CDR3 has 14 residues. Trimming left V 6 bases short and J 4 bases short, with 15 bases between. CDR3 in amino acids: CASRPPGTVYGYTF. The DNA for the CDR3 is TGTGCCAGCAGACCCCCCGGGACTGTCTATGGCTACACCTTC.

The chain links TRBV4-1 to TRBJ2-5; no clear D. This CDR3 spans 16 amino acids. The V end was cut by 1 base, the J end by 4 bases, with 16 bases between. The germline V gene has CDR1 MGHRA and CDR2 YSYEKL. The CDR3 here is CASSQGMARSRETQYF. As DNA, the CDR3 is TGCGCCAGCAGCCAAGGGATGGCTAGAAGTAGAGAGACCCAGTACTTC.

The CDR3 DNA is TGTGCCAGCAGGTCGGACAGGGTGAACTATGGCTACACCTTC. Translated, it gives CASRSDRVNYGYTF. This chain links TRBV27 with TRBJ1-2; 8 bases line up with TRBD1. Germline V gene data show CDR1 as MNHEY and CDR2 as SMNVEV (reference sequence). V was clipped by 6 bases and J by 2 bases; unmatched bases: 5. The CDR3 runs to 14 residues.

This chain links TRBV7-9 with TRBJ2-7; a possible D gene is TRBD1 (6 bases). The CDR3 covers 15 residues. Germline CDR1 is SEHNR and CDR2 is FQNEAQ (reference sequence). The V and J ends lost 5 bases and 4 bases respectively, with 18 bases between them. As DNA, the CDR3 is TGTGCCAGCAGCCGAGGGACACTGAGGGAATACGAGCAGTACTTC. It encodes CASSRGTLREYEQYF.